The 2 T cell receptor beta chains below all came from one sample that was sequenced in a study of blood T cell repertoires in COVID-19. Generated by immunoSEQ multiplex PCR, the TCRdb table keeps only in-frame clones and is missing some. The sample lists 70,000 to 85,000 clones, more than 70% occurring once. Specimen: peripheral blood. Every receptor here comes from a man older than 75 with active or convalescent COVID-19.

The gene calls are TRBV13 and TRBJ1-2, with TRBD1 as a possible D gene (5 bases). With 2 bases removed from V and 2 bases from J, the gap between germline ends came to 12 bases. The CDR3 has 15 amino acids. Germline loops: CDR1 PRHDT, CDR2 FYEKMQ (reference sequence). DNA of the CDR3: TGTGCCAGCAGCTTATACTCCCGGGGGAACTATGGCTACACCTTC. Translating it yields CASSLYSRGNYGYTF.

The V gene is TRBV13, the J gene TRBJ2-6; no clear D. Trimming took 1 base from V and 0 from J, leaving 10 bases between them. The germline V gene has CDR1 PRHDT and CDR2 FYEKMQ (reference sequence). The CDR3 loop spans 17 amino acids. CDR3 DNA sequence: TGTGCCAGCAGCTTAGTGCACTCCCTCTCTGGGGCCAACGTCCTGACTTTC. The encoded protein is CASSLVHSLSGANVLTF.